This is a list of T cell receptor beta chains from one sample in a study of T cell repertoires in cytomegalovirus infection. These receptors have no known antigen. Via MiXCR, TCRdb re-called the reads, giving one row per CDR3 protein. The sample lists approximately 1,000,000 distinct CDR3 sequences; 31% were seen once. The material sequenced was cultured CD8+ T cells from PBMCs, taken from culture after CMV antigen stimulation. The receptors were sampled from a human donor in good health (CMV status not recorded). Some clones in this sample may be carry-over from other donors' samples. The CDR3 runs from the conserved cysteine through the conserved F or W. The order of the fields is D gene, J gene, V gene, clone size, CDR3 length, CDR3 DNA, CDR3 protein. The D gene is left open where the match is weak. Size values are once, few and many counts, or a class for expanded clones, and some rows have none.

d_gene: -; j_gene: TRBJ2-3; v_gene: TRBV6-1; abundance: -; len: 15; CDR3nt: TGTGCCAGCAGTGTCCGGGGTTTTAGCACAGATACGCAGTATTTT; CDR3aa: CASSVRGFSTDTQYF
d_gene: -; j_gene: TRBJ1-5; v_gene: TRBV4-1; abundance: once; len: 16; CDR3nt: TGCGCCAGCAGCCAAGTCCGGCAGGGAAGTGGACAGCCCCAGCATTTT; CDR3aa: CASSQVRQGSGQPQHF
d_gene: TRBD2; j_gene: TRBJ2-1; v_gene: TRBV20-1; abundance: -; len: 15; CDR3nt: TGCAGTGCTAGAGATACTAGCGGGGTAGAGGATGAGCAGTTCTTC; CDR3aa: CSARDTSGVEDEQFF
d_gene: -; j_gene: TRBJ2-4; v_gene: TRBV4-3; abundance: few; len: 15; CDR3nt: TGCGCCAGCAGCCAAAAAGTGGTTGCCAAAAACATTCAGTACTTC; CDR3aa: CASSQKVVAKNIQYF
d_gene: TRBD2; j_gene: TRBJ2-5; v_gene: TRBV7-2; abundance: many; len: 17; CDR3nt: TGTGCCAGCAGCTTTCGGGACTCAATACGGCGGGGGGAGACCCAGTACTTC; CDR3aa: CASSFRDSIRRGETQYF
d_gene: -; j_gene: TRBJ1-5; v_gene: TRBV19; abundance: -; len: 16; CDR3nt: TGTGCCAGCAAGTACCGGGCCCTCGGCAGCAATCAGCCCCAGCATTTT; CDR3aa: CASKYRALGSNQPQHF
d_gene: -; j_gene: TRBJ2-1; v_gene: TRBV14; abundance: -; len: 17; CDR3nt: TGTGCCAGCAGCCACCGGCAGGCGGTAAGCTCCTACAATGAGCAGTTCTTC; CDR3aa: CASSHRQAVSSYNEQFF
d_gene: -; j_gene: TRBJ2-3; v_gene: TRBV12-3/TRBV12-4; abundance: many; len: 12; CDR3nt: TGTGCCAGCAGTGGACTCACAGATACGCAGTATTTT; CDR3aa: CASSGLTDTQYF
d_gene: -; j_gene: TRBJ2-1; v_gene: TRBV6-6; abundance: few; len: 16; CDR3nt: TGTGCCAGCAGTTACTCGAGCACCACGCTACCTAATGAGCAGTTCTTC; CDR3aa: CASSYSSTTLPNEQFF
d_gene: -; j_gene: TRBJ2-3; v_gene: TRBV28; abundance: -; len: 15; CDR3nt: TGTGCCAGTGAAAAGGGGGGGCGTTACGCAGATACGCAGTATTTT; CDR3aa: CASEKGGRYADTQYF
d_gene: -; j_gene: TRBJ2-3; v_gene: TRBV11-2; abundance: few; len: 12; CDR3nt: TGTGCCAGCAGCTCTTCAGGAGATACGCAGTATTTT; CDR3aa: CASSSSGDTQYF
d_gene: -; j_gene: TRBJ1-1; v_gene: TRBV27; abundance: few; len: 13; CDR3nt: TGTGCCAGCAGCCTACAGGGAGTAACTGAAGCTTTCTTT; CDR3aa: CASSLQGVTEAFF
d_gene: TRBD2; j_gene: TRBJ2-1; v_gene: TRBV7-9; abundance: few; len: 16; CDR3nt: TGTGCCAGCAGCTGGGGGACTAGCGGGGGAGCTGGGGAGCAGTTCTTC; CDR3aa: CASSWGTSGGAGEQFF
d_gene: TRBD1; j_gene: TRBJ1-2; v_gene: TRBV7-2; abundance: few; len: 18; CDR3nt: TGTGCCAGCAGCCAGATCCCGGGACAGGGGGCGCCCGGCTATGGCTACACCTTC; CDR3aa: CASSQIPGQGAPGYGYTF
d_gene: -; j_gene: TRBJ2-3; v_gene: TRBV5-1; abundance: -; len: 14; CDR3nt: TGCGCCAGCAGCTTGTCGCTAGCGCGAGATACGCAGTATTTT; CDR3aa: CASSLSLARDTQYF
d_gene: -; j_gene: TRBJ1-1; v_gene: TRBV27; abundance: -; len: 15; CDR3nt: TGTGCCAGCAGTGCCCCCCTAGGGTCGAACACTGAAGCTTTCTTT; CDR3aa: CASSAPLGSNTEAFF
d_gene: -; j_gene: TRBJ2-1; v_gene: TRBV7-6; abundance: -; len: 17; CDR3nt: TGTGCCAGCAGCCCCGACCGGGACATAATTTCCTACAATGAGCAGTTCTTC; CDR3aa: CASSPDRDIISYNEQFF
d_gene: TRBD1; j_gene: TRBJ1-5; v_gene: TRBV6-8; abundance: -; len: 15; CDR3nt: TGTGCCAGCAACAGGGGACCTTATAGCAATCAGCCCCAGCATTTT; CDR3aa: CASNRGPYSNQPQHF
d_gene: TRBD2; j_gene: TRBJ2-1; v_gene: TRBV6-1; abundance: few; len: 14; CDR3nt: TGTGCCAGCAATACGGGGGGACCCTACAATGAGCAGTTCTTC; CDR3aa: CASNTGGPYNEQFF
d_gene: -; j_gene: TRBJ2-3; v_gene: TRBV5-1; abundance: -; len: 16; CDR3nt: TGCGCCAGCAGCTTAGACAACTACGCCACCCGGGATACGCAGTATTTT; CDR3aa: CASSLDNYATRDTQYF
d_gene: -; j_gene: TRBJ1-4; v_gene: TRBV10-3; abundance: -; len: 15; CDR3nt: TGTGCCATCAGTGAGTCGGCAGGGAGTAATGAAAAACTGTTTTTT; CDR3aa: CAISESAGSNEKLFF
d_gene: -; j_gene: TRBJ1-4; v_gene: TRBV19; abundance: -; len: 12; CDR3nt: TGTGCCAGTGGAGGAAGGAATGAAAAACTGTTTTTT; CDR3aa: CASGGRNEKLFF
d_gene: TRBD1; j_gene: TRBJ2-3; v_gene: TRBV7-3; abundance: few; len: 15; CDR3nt: TGTGCCAGCAGCTCGACAGGGAAGGGGCCAGATACGCAGTATTTT; CDR3aa: CASSSTGKGPDTQYF
d_gene: TRBD1; j_gene: TRBJ2-3; v_gene: TRBV12-3/TRBV12-4; abundance: -; len: 16; CDR3nt: TGTGCCAGCAGTCCGAACCCGGGACAGGGGGCCGATACGCAGTATTTT; CDR3aa: CASSPNPGQGADTQYF